This T cell receptor beta chain is from a study of cytomegalovirus exposure and HLA in healthy donors. Notes on the study in general: On later analysis, the bulk of CMV-associated TCR beta chains appeared to be HLA-restricted.

A note on this clone: Its antigen is currently unknown.

Trimming took 4 bases from V and 4 from J; bases not matched to a gene: 14. CDR1 is SGHTS, CDR2 YDEGEE, per germline. The CDR3 sequence is 18 residues long. The PCR was carried out with 60 Vbeta primers and 13 Jbeta primers. Using immunoSEQ multiplex PCR, the repertoire was profiled, and TCRdb retains in-frame clones only, with some absent. The table includes about 130,000 clones, 70% to 85% detected once. V usage is TRBV5-8 and J usage is TRBJ2-3; 11 bases line up with TRBD2. The source is a man over 45 in good health and CMV-seronegative. Sequencing used PBMCs. CDR3 amino acids: CASSPGTSGGWAADTQYF. CDR3 nucleotides: TGTGCCAGCAGCCCCGGGACTAGCGGCGGTTGGGCCGCAGATACGCAGTATTTT.